The present T cell receptor (beta chain) was sequenced within a study of shared clonotypes between healthy human individuals. Notes on the study in general: Roughly 5% of naive CD4 clonotypes were common to a few donors.

V gave up 3 bases and J gave up 2 bases, with 12 bases separating them. This CDR3 spans 15 amino acids. Germline values: CDR1 LGHNT, CDR2 FRNRAP. Points on this clone: Antigen: not known.

As originally analysed: Filtering differed since immunoSEQ provided only junctions, with no quality scores. Produced via immunoSEQ multiplex PCR; TCRdb's table is partial and in-frame only. V and J calls and clone size are given by that table; D and trimming were obtained from the DNA. The sample consists of roughly 2.5 million clones, around 94% of them appearing once. The chain recombines TRBV12-5 with TRBJ2-3, with D possibly being TRBD1 (5 bases). Source material: naive CD4+ T cells sorted from blood. As to subset: CD45RA+ positively selected. This receptor was identified in a man between 18 and 29 years old in good health. CDR3 DNA: TGTGCTAGTGGTTTCCACCGACAGAACACAGATACGCAGTATTTT. This codes for CASGFHRQNTDTQYF.